These T cell receptor beta chains were read from a single sample in a study of T cells in Graves' hyperthyroidism and ophthalmopathy. TCRdb independently ran MiXCR on the multiplex PCR reads; one entry per CDR3 protein. The sample holds under 750,000 distinct CDR3 sequences, about 17% seen once. The sequenced sample consisted of blood. The receptors here all came from a woman aged 45-60 years with Graves' hyperthyroidism that later progressed to Graves' ophthalmopathy. Each CDR3 is given with its conserved first and last residue. The D gene is left open where the match is weak. Expanded clones are given a class, and other clones once, few, many or no size at all.

D gene	V gene	J gene	clone size	CDR3 protein	CDR3 DNA
-	TRBV2	TRBJ1-4	-	CASNFRADNEKLFF	TGTGCCAGCAATTTTAGGGCGGATAATGAAAAACTGTTTTTT
-	TRBV2	TRBJ2-5	many	CASSRLGGQETQYF	TGTGCCAGCAGTAGACTGGGGGGTCAAGAGACCCAGTACTTC
-	TRBV5-6	TRBJ2-1	many	CASSFNPVYNEQFF	TGTGCCAGCAGCTTTAACCCAGTCTACAATGAGCAGTTCTTC
-	TRBV12-3/TRBV12-4	TRBJ1-5	many	CASSPGTADQPQHF	TGTGCCAGCAGTCCCGGGACGGCTGATCAGCCCCAGCATTTT
-	TRBV15	TRBJ2-2	-	CATSRDPPGKVTGELFF	TGTGCCACCAGCAGAGACCCCCCCGGGAAGGTCACCGGGGAGCTGTTTTTT
-	TRBV5-6	TRBJ1-1	-	CASSLGVTSGQTEAFF	TGTGCCAGCAGCTTGGGGGTTACATCGGGCCAAACTGAAGCTTTCTTT
TRBD1	TRBV19	TRBJ1-1	-	CASSISGIRGQGARGAWTEAFF	TGTGCCAGTAGTATTTCGGGAATTCGGGGACAGGGGGCGCGAGGGGCTTGGACTGAAGCTTTCTTT
-	TRBV13	TRBJ2-5	-	CASSLGRGVQYF	TGTGCCAGCAGCTTAGGCCGAGGGGTCCAGTACTTC
TRBD1	TRBV24-1	TRBJ2-2	-	CATSDFRQGNTGELFF	TGTGCCACCAGTGATTTTCGACAGGGGAACACCGGGGAGCTGTTTTTT
-	TRBV9	TRBJ1-4	-	CASSVVPTNEKLFF	TGTGCCAGCAGCGTAGTACCAACTAATGAAAAACTGTTTTTT